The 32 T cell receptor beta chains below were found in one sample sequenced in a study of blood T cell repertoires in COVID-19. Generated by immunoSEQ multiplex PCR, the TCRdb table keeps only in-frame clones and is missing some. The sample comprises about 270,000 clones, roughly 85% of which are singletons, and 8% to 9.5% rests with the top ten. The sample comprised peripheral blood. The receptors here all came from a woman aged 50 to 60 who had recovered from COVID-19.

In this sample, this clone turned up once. In DNA form, the CDR3 reads TGTGCCAGCAGTGAAGCTGTGGCGGGGCGGGGTGAGCAGTTCTTC. Amino acid sequence: CASSEAVAGRGEQFF. The gene calls are TRBV6-1 and TRBJ2-1; possible D gene TRBD2, 6 bases. CDR1 is MNHNS, CDR2 SASEGT, per germline. This CDR3 has 15 amino acids. Trimming shortened V by 0 bases and J by 9 bases, and 15 bases separated the two germline ends.

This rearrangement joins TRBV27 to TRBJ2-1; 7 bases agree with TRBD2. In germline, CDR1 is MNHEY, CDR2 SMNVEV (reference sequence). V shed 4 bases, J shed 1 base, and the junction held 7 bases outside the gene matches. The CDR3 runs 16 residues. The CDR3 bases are TGTGCCAGCAGTTCACACCGAGCGGGGTCCTACAATGAGCAGTTCTTC. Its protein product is CASSSHRAGSYNEQFF.

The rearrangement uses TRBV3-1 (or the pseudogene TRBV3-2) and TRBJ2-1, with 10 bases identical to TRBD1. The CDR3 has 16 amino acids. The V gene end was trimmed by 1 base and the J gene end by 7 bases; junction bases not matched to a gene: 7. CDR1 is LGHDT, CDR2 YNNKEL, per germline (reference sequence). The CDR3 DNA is TGTGCCAGCAGCCAAGTTAGGACAGGGGGGGTTAATGAGCAGTTCTTC. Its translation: CASSQVRTGGVNEQFF.

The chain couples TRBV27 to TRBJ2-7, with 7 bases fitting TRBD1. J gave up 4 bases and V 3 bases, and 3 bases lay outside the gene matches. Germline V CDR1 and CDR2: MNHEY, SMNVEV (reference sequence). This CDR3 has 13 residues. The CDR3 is CASSLGQSYEQYF. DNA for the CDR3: TGTGCCAGCAGTTTGGGACAGAGTTACGAGCAGTACTTC.

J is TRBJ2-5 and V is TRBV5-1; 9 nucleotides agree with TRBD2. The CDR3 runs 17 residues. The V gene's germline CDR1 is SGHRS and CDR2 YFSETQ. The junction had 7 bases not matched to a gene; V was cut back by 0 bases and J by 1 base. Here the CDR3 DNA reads TGCGCCAGCAGCTTGGGATTGGGACTAGCAATCCAAGAGACCCAGTACTTC. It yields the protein CASSLGLGLAIQETQYF.

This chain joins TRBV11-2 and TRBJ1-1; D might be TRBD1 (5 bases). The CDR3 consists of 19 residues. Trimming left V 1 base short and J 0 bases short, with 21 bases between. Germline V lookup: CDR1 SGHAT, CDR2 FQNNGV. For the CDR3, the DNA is TGTGCCAGCAGCTTAGGCCTACTCCCGGCGGGACGGATGAACACTGAAGCTTTCTTT. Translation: CASSLGLLPAGRMNTEAFF.

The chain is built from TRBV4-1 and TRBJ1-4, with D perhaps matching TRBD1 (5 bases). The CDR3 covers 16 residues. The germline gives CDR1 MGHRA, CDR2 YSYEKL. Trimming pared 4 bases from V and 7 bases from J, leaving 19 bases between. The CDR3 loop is CASSRGGGGGGEKLFF. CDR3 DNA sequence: TGCGCCAGCAGCCGAGGCGGGGGTGGAGGAGGTGAAAAACTGTTTTTT.

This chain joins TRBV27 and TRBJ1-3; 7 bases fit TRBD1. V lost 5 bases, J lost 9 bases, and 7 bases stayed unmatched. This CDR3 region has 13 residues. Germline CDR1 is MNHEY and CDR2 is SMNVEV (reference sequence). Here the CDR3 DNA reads TGTGCCAGCAGTCCGAGGGGGCGGCGCACCATATATTTT. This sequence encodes CASSPRGRRTIYF.

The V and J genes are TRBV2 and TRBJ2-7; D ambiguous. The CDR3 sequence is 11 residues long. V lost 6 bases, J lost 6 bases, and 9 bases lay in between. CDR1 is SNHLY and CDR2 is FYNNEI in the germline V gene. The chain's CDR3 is CASRTQGEQYF. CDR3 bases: TGTGCCAGCAGGACACAAGGCGAGCAGTACTTC.

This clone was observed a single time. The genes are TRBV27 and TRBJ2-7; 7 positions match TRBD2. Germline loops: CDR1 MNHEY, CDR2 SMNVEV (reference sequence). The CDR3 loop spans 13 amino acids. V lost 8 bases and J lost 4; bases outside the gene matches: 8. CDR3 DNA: TGTGCCAGCCGGGGGGAACTCCTTTACGAGCAGTACTTC. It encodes CASRGELLYEQYF.

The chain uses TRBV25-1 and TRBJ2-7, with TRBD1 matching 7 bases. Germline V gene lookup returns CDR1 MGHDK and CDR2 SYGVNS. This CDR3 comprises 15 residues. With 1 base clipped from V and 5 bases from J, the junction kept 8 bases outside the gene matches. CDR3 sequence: CASSEWGRGYNEQYF. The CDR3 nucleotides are TGTGCCAGCAGTGAATGGGGCAGGGGGTACAACGAGCAGTACTTC.

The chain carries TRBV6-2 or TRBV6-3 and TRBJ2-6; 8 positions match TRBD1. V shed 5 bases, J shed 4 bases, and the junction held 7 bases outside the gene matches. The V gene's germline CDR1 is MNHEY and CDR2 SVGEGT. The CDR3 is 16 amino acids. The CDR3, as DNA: TGTGCCAGCAGTCGGACAGGGACTTCAGGGGCCAACGTCCTGACTTTC. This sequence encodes CASSRTGTSGANVLTF.

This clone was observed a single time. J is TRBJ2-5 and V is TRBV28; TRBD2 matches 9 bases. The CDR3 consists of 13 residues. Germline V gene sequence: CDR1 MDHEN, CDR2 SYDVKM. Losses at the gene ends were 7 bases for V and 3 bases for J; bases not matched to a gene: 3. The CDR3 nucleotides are TGTGCCAGCACCGGACTAGCGAAAGAGACCCAGTACTTC. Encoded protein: CASTGLAKETQYF.

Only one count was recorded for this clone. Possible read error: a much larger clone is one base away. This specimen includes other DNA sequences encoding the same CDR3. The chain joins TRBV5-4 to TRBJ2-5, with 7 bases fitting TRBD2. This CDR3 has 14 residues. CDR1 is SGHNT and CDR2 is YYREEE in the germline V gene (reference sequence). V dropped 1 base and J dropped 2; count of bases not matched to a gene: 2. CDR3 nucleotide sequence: TGTGCCAGCAGCTTGTGGGGGGGTCAAGAGACCCAGTACTTC. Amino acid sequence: CASSLWGGQETQYF. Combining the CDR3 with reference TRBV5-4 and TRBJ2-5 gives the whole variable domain ETGVTQSPTHLIKTRGQQVTLRCSSQSGHNTVSWYQQALGQGPQFIFQYYREEENGRGNFPPRFSGLQFPNYSSELNVNALELDDSALYLCASSLWGGQETQYFGPGTRLLVL.

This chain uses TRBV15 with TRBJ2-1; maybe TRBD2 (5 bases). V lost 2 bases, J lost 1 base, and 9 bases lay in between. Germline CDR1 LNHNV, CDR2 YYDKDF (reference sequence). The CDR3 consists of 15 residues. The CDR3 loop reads CATSRPKRSYNEQFF. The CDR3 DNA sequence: TGTGCCACCAGCAGACCCAAGCGGTCCTACAATGAGCAGTTCTTC.

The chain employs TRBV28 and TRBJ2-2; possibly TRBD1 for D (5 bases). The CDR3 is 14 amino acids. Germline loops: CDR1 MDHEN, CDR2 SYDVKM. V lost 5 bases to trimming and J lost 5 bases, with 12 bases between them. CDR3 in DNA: TGTGCCAGCAGTATCCAGGGTTCGACCGGGGAGCTGTTTTTT. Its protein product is CASSIQGSTGELFF.

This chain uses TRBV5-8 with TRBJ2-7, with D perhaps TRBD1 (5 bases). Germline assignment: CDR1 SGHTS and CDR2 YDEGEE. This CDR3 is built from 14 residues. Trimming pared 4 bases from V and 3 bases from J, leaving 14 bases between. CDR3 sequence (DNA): TGTGCCAGCAGCCCGTCCAGGGTAGGCTACGAGCAGTACTTC. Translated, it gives CASSPSRVGYEQYF.

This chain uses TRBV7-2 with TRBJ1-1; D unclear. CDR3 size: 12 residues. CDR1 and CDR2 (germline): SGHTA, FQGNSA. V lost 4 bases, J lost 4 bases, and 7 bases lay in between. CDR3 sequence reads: CASSSTGTEAFF. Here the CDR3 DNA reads TGTGCCAGCAGCTCCACCGGCACTGAAGCTTTCTTT.

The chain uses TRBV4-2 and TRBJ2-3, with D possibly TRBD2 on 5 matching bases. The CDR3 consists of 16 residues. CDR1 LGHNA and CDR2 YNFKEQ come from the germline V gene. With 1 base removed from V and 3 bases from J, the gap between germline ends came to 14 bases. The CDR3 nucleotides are TGTGCCAGCAGCCAAGTCGCCAACCCGGGGACAGATACGCAGTATTTT. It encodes CASSQVANPGTDTQYF.

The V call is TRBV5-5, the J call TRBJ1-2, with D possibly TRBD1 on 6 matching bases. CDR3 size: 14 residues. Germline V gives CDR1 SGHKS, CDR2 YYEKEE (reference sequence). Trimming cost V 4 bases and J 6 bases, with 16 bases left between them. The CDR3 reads CASSRIQGLHGYTF. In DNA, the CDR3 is TGTGCCAGCAGCCGGATTCAGGGGTTACATGGCTACACCTTC. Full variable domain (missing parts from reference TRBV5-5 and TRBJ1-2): DAGVTQSPTHLIKTRGQQVTLRCSPISGHKSVSWYQQVLGQGPQFIFQYYEKEERGRGNFPDRFSARQFPNYSSELNVNALLLGDSALYLCASSRIQGLHGYTFGSGTRLTVV.

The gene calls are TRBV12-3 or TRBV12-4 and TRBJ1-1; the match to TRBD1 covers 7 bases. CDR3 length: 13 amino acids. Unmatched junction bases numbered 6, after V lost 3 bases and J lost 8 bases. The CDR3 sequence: CASSFTGASEAFF. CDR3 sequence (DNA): TGTGCCAGCAGTTTCACAGGGGCATCCGAAGCTTTCTTT.

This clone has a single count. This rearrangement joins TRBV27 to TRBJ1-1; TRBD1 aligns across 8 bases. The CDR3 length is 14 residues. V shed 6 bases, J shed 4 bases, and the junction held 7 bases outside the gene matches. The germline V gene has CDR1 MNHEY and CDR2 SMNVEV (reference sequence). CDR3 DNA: TGTGCCAGCAGCGCGGACAGGGCGGGCACTGAAGCTTTCTTT. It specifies CASSADRAGTEAFF.

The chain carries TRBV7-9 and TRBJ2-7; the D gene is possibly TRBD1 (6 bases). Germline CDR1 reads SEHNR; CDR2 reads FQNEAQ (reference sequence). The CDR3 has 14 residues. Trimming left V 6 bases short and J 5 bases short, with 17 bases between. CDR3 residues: CASSRTGTANEQYF. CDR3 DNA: TGTGCCAGCAGTCGCACAGGGACCGCCAACGAGCAGTACTTC.

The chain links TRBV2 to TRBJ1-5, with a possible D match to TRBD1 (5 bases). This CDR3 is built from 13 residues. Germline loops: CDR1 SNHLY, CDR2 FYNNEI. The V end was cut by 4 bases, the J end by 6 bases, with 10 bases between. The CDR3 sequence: CASSAGMGQPQHF. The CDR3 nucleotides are TGTGCCAGCAGTGCAGGGATGGGTCAGCCCCAGCATTTT.

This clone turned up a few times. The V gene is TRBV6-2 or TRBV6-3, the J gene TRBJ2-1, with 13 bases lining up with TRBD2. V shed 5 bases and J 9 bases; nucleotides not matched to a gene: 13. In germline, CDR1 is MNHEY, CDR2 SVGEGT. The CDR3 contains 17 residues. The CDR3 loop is CASSAPHTSGGGSEQFF. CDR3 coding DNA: TGTGCCAGCAGTGCACCTCATACTAGCGGGGGGGGGAGTGAGCAGTTCTTC.

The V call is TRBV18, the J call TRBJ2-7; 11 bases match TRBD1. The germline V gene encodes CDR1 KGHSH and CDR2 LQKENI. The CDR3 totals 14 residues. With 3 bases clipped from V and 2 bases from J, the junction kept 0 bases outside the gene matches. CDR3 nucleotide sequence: TGTGCCAGCTCACCGGACAGGGGGCCCTACGAGCAGTACTTC. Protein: CASSPDRGPYEQYF.

The CDR3 loop reads CASSQGRGGPETQYF. In DNA form, the CDR3 reads TGCGCCAGCAGCCAAGGTCGGGGGGGGCCGGAGACCCAGTACTTC. The J gene is TRBJ2-5, the V gene TRBV4-1, with 8 positions matching TRBD2. The V gene's germline CDR1 is MGHRA and CDR2 YSYEKL. The CDR3 sequence is 15 residues long. V shed 1 base and J 5 bases; nucleotides not matched to a gene: 6.

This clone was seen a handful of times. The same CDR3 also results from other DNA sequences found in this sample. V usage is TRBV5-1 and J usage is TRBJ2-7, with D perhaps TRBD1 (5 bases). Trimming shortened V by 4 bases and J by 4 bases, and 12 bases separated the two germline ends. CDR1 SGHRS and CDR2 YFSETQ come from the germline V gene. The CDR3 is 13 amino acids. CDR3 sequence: CASSLSQGYEQYF. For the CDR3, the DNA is TGCGCCAGCAGCCTATCTCAGGGTTACGAGCAGTACTTC.

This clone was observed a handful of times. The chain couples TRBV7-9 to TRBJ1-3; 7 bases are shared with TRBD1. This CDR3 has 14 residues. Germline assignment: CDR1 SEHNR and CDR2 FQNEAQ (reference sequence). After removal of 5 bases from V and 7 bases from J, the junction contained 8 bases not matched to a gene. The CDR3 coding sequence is TGTGCCAGCAGCCCACTCACAGGGGATAACACCATATATTTT. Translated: CASSPLTGDNTIYF.

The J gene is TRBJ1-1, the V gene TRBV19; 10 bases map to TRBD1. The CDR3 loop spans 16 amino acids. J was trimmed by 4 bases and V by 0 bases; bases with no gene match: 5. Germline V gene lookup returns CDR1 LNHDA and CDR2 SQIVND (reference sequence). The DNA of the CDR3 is TGTGCCAGTAGTATAGATCGGACAGGGGGAGTCACTGAAGCTTTCTTT. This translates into CASSIDRTGGVTEAFF.

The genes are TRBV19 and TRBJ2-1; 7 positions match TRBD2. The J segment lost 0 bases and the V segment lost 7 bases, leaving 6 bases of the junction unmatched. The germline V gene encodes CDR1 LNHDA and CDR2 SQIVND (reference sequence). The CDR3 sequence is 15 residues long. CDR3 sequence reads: CASKVRESSYNEQFF. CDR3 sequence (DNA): TGTGCCAGTAAGGTGCGGGAGAGCTCCTACAATGAGCAGTTCTTC.

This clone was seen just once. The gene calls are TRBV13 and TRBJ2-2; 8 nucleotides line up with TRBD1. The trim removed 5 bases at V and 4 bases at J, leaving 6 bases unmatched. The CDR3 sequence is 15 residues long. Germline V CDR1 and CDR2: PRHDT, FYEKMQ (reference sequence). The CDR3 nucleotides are TGTGCCAGCAGCAACCGGGACAGGCCCACCGGGGAGCTGTTTTTT. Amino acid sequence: CASSNRDRPTGELFF.